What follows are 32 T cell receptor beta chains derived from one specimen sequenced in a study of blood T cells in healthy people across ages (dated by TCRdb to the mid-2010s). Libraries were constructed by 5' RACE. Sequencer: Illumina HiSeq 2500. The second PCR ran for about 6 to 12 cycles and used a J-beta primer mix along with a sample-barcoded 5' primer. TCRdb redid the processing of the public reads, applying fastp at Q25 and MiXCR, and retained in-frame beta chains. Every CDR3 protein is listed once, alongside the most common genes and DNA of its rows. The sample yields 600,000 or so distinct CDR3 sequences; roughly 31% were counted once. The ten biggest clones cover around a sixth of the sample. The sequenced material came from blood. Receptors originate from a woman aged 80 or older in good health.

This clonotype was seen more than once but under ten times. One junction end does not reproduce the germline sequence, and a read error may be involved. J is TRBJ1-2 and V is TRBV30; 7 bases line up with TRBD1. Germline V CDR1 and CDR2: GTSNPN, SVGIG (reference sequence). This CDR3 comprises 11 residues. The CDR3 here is CAWSDRGGFTF. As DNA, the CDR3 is TGTGCCTGGAGTGACAGGGGCGGCTTCACCTTC.

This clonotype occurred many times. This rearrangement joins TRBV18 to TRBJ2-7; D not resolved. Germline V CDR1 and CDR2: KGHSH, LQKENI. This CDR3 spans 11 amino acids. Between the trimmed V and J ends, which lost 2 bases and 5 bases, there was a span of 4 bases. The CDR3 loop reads CASSPKNEQYF. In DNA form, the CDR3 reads TGTGCCAGCTCACCAAAGAACGAGCAGTACTTC.

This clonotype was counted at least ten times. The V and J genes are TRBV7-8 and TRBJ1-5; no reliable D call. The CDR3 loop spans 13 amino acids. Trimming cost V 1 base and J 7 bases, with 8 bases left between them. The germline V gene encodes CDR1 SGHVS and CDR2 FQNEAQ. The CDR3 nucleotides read TGTGCCAGCAGCTTAGTCCAAGGACAGCCCCAGCATTTT. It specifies CASSLVQGQPQHF.

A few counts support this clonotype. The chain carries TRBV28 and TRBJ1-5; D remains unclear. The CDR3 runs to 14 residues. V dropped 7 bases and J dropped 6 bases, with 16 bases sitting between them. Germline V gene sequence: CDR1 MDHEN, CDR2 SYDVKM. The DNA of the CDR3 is TGTGCCAGCAACACGGGTGGTGGCGGTCAGCCCCAGCATTTT. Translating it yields CASNTGGGGQPQHF.

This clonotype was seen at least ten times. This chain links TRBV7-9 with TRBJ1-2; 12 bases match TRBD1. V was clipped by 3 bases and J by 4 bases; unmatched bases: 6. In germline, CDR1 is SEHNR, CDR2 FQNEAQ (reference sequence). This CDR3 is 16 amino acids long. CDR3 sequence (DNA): TGTGCCAGCAGCTTCGGGACAGGGGGCGCCAGCTATGGCTACACCTTC. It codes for CASSFGTGGASYGYTF.

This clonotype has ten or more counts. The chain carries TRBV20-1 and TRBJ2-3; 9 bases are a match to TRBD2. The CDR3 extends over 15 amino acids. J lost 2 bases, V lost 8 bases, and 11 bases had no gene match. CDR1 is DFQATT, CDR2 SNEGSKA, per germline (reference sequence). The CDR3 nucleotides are TGCAGTTCAACCCAGACTAGCGGTTTCACAGATACGCAGTATTTT. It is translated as CSSTQTSGFTDTQYF.

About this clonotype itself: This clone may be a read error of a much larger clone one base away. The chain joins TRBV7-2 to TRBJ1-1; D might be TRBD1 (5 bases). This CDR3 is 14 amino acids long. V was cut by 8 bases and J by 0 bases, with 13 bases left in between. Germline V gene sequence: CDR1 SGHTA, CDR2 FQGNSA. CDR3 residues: CASGRDSLNTEAFF. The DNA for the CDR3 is TGTGCCAGCGGCCGTGACAGCTTGAACACTGAAGCTTTCTTT.

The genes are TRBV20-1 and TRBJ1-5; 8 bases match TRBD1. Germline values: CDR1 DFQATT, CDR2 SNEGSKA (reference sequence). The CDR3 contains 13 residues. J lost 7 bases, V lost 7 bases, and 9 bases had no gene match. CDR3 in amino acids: CSGEAGGEQPQHF. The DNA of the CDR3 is TGCAGTGGAGAGGCAGGGGGCGAGCAGCCCCAGCATTTT.

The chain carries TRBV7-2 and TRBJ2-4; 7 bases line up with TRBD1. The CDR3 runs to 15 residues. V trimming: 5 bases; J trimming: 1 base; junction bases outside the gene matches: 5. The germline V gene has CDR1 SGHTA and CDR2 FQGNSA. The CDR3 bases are TGTGCCAGCAGCAGAGACAGGGCGGCCAAAAACATTCAGTACTTC. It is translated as CASSRDRAAKNIQYF.

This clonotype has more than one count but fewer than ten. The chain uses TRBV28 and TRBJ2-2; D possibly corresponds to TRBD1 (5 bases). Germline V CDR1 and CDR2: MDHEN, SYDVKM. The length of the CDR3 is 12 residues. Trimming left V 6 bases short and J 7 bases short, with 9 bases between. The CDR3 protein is CASRAGFGELFF. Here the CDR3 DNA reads TGTGCCAGCAGAGCAGGGTTCGGGGAGCTGTTTTTT. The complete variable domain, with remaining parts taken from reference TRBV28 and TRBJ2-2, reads DVKVTQSSRYLVKRTGEKVFLECVQDMDHENMFWYRQDPGLGLRLIYFSYDVKMKEKGDIPEGYSVSREKKERFSLILESASTNQTSMYLCASRAGFGELFFGEGSRLTVL.

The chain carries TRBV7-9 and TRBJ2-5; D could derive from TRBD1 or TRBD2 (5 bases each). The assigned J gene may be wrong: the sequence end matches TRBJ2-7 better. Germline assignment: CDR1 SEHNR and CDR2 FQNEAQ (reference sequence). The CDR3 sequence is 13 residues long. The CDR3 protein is CVGSSGGRVEQYF. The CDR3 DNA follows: TGTGTCGGCAGCTCCGGAGGCAGGGTCGAGCAGTACTTC.

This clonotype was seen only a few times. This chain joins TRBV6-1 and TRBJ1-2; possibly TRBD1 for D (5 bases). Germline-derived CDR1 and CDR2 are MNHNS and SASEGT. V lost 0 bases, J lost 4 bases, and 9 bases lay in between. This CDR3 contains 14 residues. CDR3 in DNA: TGTGCCAGCAGTGAAGCAGGGGCTGGCTATGGCTACACCTTC. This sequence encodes CASSEAGAGYGYTF.

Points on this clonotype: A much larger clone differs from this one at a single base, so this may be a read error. The CDR3 spells CASSYSSVLPYGYTF. The CDR3 region has the DNA TGTGCCAGCAGTTACTCGAGCGTCCTTCCCTATGGCTACACCTTC. The rearrangement links TRBV6-5 to TRBJ1-2; no clear D gene. Germline lookup yields CDR1 MNHEY and CDR2 SVGAGI. Trimming cost V 0 bases and J 4 bases, with 12 bases left between them. The CDR3 consists of 15 residues.

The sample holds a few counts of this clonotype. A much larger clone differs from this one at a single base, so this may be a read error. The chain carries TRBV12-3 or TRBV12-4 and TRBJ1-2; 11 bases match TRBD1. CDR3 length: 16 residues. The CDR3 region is CAGRIVLGQGARGYTF. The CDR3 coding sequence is TGTGCCGGCAGGATAGTCTTAGGACAGGGGGCGAGAGGCTACACCTTC.

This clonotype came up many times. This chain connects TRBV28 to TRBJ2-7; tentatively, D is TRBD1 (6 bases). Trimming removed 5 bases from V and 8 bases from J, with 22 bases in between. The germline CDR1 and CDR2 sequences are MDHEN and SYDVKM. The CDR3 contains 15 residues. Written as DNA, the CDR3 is TGTGCCAGCAGTCCACAGACAGGAAAAGCCTTCAAGCAGTACTTC. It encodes CASSPQTGKAFKQYF.

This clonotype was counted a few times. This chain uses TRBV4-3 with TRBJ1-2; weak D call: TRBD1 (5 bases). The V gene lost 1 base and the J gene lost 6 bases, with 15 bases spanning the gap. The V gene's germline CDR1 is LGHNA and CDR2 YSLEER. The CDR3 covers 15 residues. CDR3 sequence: CASSQGPGEGHGYTF. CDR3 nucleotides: TGCGCCAGCAGCCAAGGCCCTGGGGAGGGGCATGGCTACACCTTC.

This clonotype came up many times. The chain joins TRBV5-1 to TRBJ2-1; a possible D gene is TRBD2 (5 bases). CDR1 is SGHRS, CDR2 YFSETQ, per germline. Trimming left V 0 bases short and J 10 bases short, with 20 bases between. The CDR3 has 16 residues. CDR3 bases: TGCGCCAGCAGCTTGGAGGTCGCGGGTCCGGGCGGGGAGCAGTTCTTC. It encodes CASSLEVAGPGGEQFF.

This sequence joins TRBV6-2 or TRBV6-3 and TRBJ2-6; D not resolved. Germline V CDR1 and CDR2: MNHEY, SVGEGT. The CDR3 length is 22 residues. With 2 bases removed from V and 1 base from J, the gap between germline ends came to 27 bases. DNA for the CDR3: TGTGCCAGCAGTTACGGGTCATTCCGTAACAGACAATTTTTTTCTGGGGCCAACGTCCTGACTTTC. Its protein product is CASSYGSFRNRQFFSGANVLTF.

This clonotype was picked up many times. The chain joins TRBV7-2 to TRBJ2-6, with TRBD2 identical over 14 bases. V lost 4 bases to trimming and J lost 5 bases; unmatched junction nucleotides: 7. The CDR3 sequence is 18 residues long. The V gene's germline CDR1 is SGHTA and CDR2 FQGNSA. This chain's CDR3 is CASSSGLAGVQRANVLTF. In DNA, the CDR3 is TGTGCCAGCAGCTCGGGACTAGCGGGGGTCCAGCGGGCCAACGTCCTGACTTTC.

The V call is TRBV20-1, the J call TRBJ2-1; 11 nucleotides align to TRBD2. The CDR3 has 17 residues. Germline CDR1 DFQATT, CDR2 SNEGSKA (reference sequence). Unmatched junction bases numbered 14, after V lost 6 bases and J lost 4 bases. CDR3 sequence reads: CSAHPFSGGAEYNEQFF. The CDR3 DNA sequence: TGCAGTGCCCACCCCTTTAGCGGGGGGGCAGAGTACAATGAGCAGTTCTTC.

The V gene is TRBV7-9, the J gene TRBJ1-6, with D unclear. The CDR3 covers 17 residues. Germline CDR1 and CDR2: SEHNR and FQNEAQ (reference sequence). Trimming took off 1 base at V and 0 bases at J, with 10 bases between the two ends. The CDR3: CASSLGPASSYNSPLHF. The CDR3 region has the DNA TGTGCCAGCAGCTTAGGACCGGCGAGCTCCTATAATTCACCCCTCCACTTT.

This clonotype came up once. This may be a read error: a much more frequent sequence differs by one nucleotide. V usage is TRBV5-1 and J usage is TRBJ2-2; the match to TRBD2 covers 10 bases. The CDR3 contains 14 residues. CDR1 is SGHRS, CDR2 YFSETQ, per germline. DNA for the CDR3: TGCGCCAGCAGACTAGCGGGGCAGAACGGGGAGCGGTTTTTT. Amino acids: CASRLAGQNGERFF.

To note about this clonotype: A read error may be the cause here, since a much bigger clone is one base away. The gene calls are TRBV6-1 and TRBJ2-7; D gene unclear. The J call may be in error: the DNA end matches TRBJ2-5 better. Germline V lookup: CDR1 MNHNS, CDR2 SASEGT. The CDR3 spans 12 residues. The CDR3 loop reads CASSKQSETQYF. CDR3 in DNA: TGTGCCAGCAGTAAACAGTCAGAGACCCAGTACTTC.

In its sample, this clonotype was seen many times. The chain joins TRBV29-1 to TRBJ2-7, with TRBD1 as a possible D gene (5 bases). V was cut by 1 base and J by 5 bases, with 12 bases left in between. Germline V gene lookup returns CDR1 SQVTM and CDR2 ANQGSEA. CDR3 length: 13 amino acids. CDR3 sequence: CSVEVRAGNEQYF. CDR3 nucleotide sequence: TGCAGCGTTGAAGTGAGAGCAGGGAACGAGCAGTACTTC.

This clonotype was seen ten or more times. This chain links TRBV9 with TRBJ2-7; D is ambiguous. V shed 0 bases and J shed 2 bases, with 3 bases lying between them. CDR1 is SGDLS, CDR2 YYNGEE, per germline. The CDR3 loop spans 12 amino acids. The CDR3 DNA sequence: TGTGCCAGCAGCGTAGGCCCCTACGAGCAGTACTTC. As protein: CASSVGPYEQYF. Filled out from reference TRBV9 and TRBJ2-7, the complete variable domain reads DSGVTQTPKHLITATGQRVTLRCSPRSGDLSVYWYQQSLDQGLQFLIQYYNGEERAKGNILERFSAQQFPDLHSELNLSSLELGDSALYFCASSVGPYEQYFGPGTRLTVT.

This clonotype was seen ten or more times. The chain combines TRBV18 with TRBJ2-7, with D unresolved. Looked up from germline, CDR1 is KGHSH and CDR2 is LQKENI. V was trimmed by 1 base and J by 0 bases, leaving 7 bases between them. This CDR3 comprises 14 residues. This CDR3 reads CASSPRTDSYEQYF. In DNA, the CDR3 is TGTGCCAGCTCACCACGAACGGACTCCTACGAGCAGTACTTC.

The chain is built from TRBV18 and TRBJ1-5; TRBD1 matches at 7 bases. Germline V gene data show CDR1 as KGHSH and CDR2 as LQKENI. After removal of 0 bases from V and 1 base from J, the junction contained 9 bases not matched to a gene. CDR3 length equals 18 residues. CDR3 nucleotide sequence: TGTGCCAGCTCACCACCGGGTGGAGGGGGCAACAGCAATCAGCCCCAGCATTTT. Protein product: CASSPPGGGGNSNQPQHF.

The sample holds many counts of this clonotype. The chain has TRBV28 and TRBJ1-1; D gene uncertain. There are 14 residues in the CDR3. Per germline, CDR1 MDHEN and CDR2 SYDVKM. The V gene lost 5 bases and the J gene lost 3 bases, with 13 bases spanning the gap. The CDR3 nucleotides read TGTGCCAGCAGTGCCCCAGGCCGCTACACTGAAGCTTTCTTT. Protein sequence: CASSAPGRYTEAFF. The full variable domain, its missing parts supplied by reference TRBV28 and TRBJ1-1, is DVKVTQSSRYLVKRTGEKVFLECVQDMDHENMFWYRQDPGLGLRLIYFSYDVKMKEKGDIPEGYSVSREKKERFSLILESASTNQTSMYLCASSAPGRYTEAFFGQGTRLTVV.

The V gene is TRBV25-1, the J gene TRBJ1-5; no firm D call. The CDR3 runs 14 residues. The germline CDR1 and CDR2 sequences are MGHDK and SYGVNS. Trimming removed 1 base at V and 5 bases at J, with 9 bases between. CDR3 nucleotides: TGTGCCAGCAGTGAATCGGGGTACCATCAGCCCCAGCATTTT. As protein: CASSESGYHQPQHF.

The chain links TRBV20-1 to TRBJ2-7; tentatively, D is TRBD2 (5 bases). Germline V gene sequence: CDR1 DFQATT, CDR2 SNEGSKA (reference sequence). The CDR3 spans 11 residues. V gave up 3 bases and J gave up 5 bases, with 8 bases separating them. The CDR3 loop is CSASTRDEQYF. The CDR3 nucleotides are TGCAGTGCTAGCACTAGGGACGAGCAGTACTTC.

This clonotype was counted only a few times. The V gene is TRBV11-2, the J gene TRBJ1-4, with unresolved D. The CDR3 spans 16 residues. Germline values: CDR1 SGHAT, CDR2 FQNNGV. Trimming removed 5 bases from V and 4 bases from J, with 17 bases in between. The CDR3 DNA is TGTGCCAGCAGCCTAGGGCGGTTTTCGGGTAATGAAAAACTGTTTTTT. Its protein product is CASSLGRFSGNEKLFF.

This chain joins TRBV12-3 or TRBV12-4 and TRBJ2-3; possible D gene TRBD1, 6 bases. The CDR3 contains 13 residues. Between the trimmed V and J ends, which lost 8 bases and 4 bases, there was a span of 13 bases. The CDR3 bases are TGTGCCAGCGGAACAGGGATAGCAGATACGCAGTATTTT. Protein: CASGTGIADTQYF.